This TCR beta chain was observed in a study of graft-versus-host responses after intestinal transplantation. Across the whole study: Each patient got anti-thymocyte globulin induction, then tacrolimus and steroids for around three years. Whole-study findings and limits: Maximum circulating GvH clone levels tracked with early post-transplant HvG decreases. Present in recipient marrow, GvH clones included some that appeared first in ileum or blood.

Comment on this clone: Its antigen remains unknown.

Libraries were prepared by immunoSEQ multiplex PCR; TCRdb keeps only in-frame clonotypes and omits some of them. The sample has nearly 45,000 clones, about 91% seen once; the top ten hold 4.4%. This sample comprised PBMCs, obtained 524 days after transplant. The origin of this receptor is a human patient who received an intestinal transplant, so some T cells may come from the graft donor.

The CDR3 region has the DNA TGTGCCACCAGCAGAGATCGGGACGAGCAGTACTTC. Encoded protein: CATSRDRDEQYF. The gene calls are TRBV15 and TRBJ2-7; D is ambiguous. The CDR3 has 12 amino acids. Germline CDR1 is LNHNV and CDR2 is YYDKDF (reference sequence). V lost 0 bases, J lost 5 bases, and 5 bases lay in between.